Listed below are T cell receptor beta chains from one sample, sequenced in a study of blood T cell repertoires in COVID-19. Clones were sequenced by immunoSEQ multiplex PCR, and TCRdb holds only the in-frame ones, with some missing. The sample holds roughly 150,000 clones, around 90% seen once. Specimen: peripheral blood. Receptor source: a human donor in a cohort sampled during active COVID-19. Both conserved end residues are part of each CDR3. The D gene is left open where the match is weak. Expanded clones are given a class, and other clones once, few, many or no size at all.

v_gene,d_gene,abundance,j_gene,CDR3nt,CDR3aa
TRBV11-2,TRBD2,.,TRBJ2-2,TGTGCCAGCAGCTTAGCGGGAGGAACCGGGGAGCTGTTTTTT,CASSLAGGTGELFF
TRBV6-6,.,.,TRBJ1-6,TGTGCCAGCAGTTACGGCACCAGGGCGAATTCACCCCTCCACTTT,CASSYGTRANSPLHF
TRBV19,TRBD1,.,TRBJ1-2,TGTGCCAGTATTGGGGACAGATTCTATGGCTACACCTTC,CASIGDRFYGYTF
TRBV6-6,TRBD2,.,TRBJ2-3,TGTGCCAGCGGCCGACTAGCGGGGGGGATAAGAGATACGCAGTATTTT,CASGRLAGGIRDTQYF
TRBV29-1,.,.,TRBJ1-2,TGCAGCGTTGAACTGGGGGCGAACTATGGCTACACCTTC,CSVELGANYGYTF
TRBV27,TRBD1,.,TRBJ1-5,TGTGCCAGCAGACGGACAGGGCGAAGTGGCAATCAGCCCCAGCATTTT,CASRRTGRSGNQPQHF
TRBV20-1,.,once,TRBJ2-4,TGCAGTGCGCAGGGCGACATTCAGTACTTC,CSAQGDIQYF
TRBV30,.,few,TRBJ1-1,TGTGCCTGGTTACAGAACACTGAAGCTTTCTTT,CAWLQNTEAFF
TRBV15,.,.,TRBJ1-2,TGTGCCACCAGCCCCGGACAGCGCTATGGCTACACCTTC,CATSPGQRYGYTF
TRBV7-9,.,.,TRBJ2-5,TGTGCCAGCAGCTTAGCGGCAGGGCCAAAGACCCAGTACTTC,CASSLAAGPKTQYF
TRBV4-3,.,.,TRBJ2-7,TGCGCCAGCAGCCATCAGGAACGGGGTGGCGAGCAGTACTTC,CASSHQERGGEQYF
TRBV18,.,.,TRBJ2-4,TGTGCCAGCTCACCACCGTACAACACGTTAGCCAAAAACATTCAGTACTTC,CASSPPYNTLAKNIQYF
TRBV3-1/TRBV3-2,.,.,TRBJ1-4,TGTGCCAGCACTTCCGGACACTCTACAACTAATGAAAAACTGTTTTTT,CASTSGHSTTNEKLFF
TRBV7-2,.,few,TRBJ1-5,TGTGCCAGCAGCTTAAACAGGGTACAGCCCCAGCATTTT,CASSLNRVQPQHF
TRBV3-1/TRBV3-2,TRBD1,.,TRBJ1-1,TGTGCCAGCAGCCAGTCCGGGACAGGGGGGACGAACACTGAAGCTTTCTTT,CASSQSGTGGTNTEAFF
TRBV25-1,TRBD1,.,TRBJ2-7,TGTGCCAGCAGTGAGTTAGGGACAGCCTACGAGCAGTACTTC,CASSELGTAYEQYF
TRBV27,TRBD2,.,TRBJ2-5,TGTGCCAGCAGTTCGCCTAGCGGGAGGGCCCTGGAGACCCAGTACTTC,CASSSPSGRALETQYF
TRBV6-5,TRBD2,.,TRBJ2-1,TGTGCCAGCAGTTACAGTTGGCGGGGGTACAATGAGCAGTTCTTC,CASSYSWRGYNEQFF
TRBV6-5,.,.,TRBJ2-1,TGTGCCAGCAGTTACTCGGGCAGAAACAATGAGCAGTTCTTC,CASSYSGRNNEQFF
TRBV24-1,TRBD2,.,TRBJ2-5,TGTGCCACCAGTGATAGGGCGGGGGGGAAACAAGAGACCCAGTACTTC,CATSDRAGGKQETQYF
TRBV5-1,.,.,TRBJ1-1,TGCGCCAGCAGCCGAAGGGACAAACTGAACACTGAAGCTTTCTTT,CASSRRDKLNTEAFF
TRBV7-9,.,few,TRBJ2-1,TGTGCCAGCAGCCCGGTGGGGGGGCCATACAATGAGCAGTTCTTC,CASSPVGGPYNEQFF